This T cell receptor (beta chain) was observed in a study of patients and donors after allogeneic stem cell transplantation. TCRdb re-derived calls from the RT-PCR reads in MiXCR, one entry per CDR3 protein. The sample consists of under 200,000 distinct CDR3 sequences, around 30% of them appearing once. V shed 4 bases and J shed 2 bases, with 9 bases lying between them. CDR1 and CDR2 from the germline V gene are SGDLS and YYNGEE. This CDR3 region has 13 residues. The TCR sequence derives from a human donor who was either an allogeneic HSCT recipient or a stem cell or donor lymphocyte infusion donor (not recorded which). It is not recorded whose cells these are; they may come from a transplant donor. V and J are TRBV9 and TRBJ2-5; tentative D call: TRBD2 (5 bases). The sequenced material came from blood, either unsorted or a sorted T cell fraction (not recorded which). This chain's CDR3 is CASSTDLQETQYF. CDR3 nucleotide sequence: TGTGCCAGCAGCACGGACTTGCAAGAGACCCAGTACTTC.